This T cell receptor (beta chain) was sequenced during a study of siplizumab effects on memory and regulatory T cells. Data came from immunoSEQ multiplex PCR; TCRdb stores just in-frame clones and leaves some out. The data show some 100,000 clones, with more than 85% seen just once and 6.5% held by the top ten. This clone was picked up a small number of times. Its antigen is undetermined. The CDR3 loop spans 12 amino acids. Germline-derived CDR1 and CDR2 are SGDLS and YYNGEE. V gave up 4 bases and J gave up 4 bases, with 8 bases separating them. Study outcomes and limitations: Among alloreactive clones, only a minor fraction mapped to unstimulated subsets. Naive T cells looked more diverse than memory cells, and they looked like major contributors to the alloresponse. Siplizumab, the agent tested, significantly reduced alloreactive sequences traceable to unstimulated CD4+ memory cells.

This clonotype was sampled from a human donor in good health. The sample taken for sequencing was CD8+ T cells sorted from blood. This chain uses TRBV9 with TRBJ1-1; D remains unclear. CDR3 sequence (DNA): TGTGCCAGCAGCAGCAAGGGCACTGAAGCTTTCTTT. This codes for CASSSKGTEAFF.